This TCR beta chain was recovered during a study of T cells after yellow fever vaccination. Study-wide background: Low-cell-number fractions were prepared with SMART-Seq v4 Ultra Low Input. General study findings and limits: A small proportion of clonotypes was detected in both the CD4 and CD8 compartments.

Germline V gives CDR1 SQVTM, CDR2 ANQGSEA. The CDR3 spans 12 residues. V lost 3 bases to trimming and J lost 8 bases, with 11 bases between them. This clonotype was seen ten or more times. Its antigen remains unidentified. MiXCR, run by TCRdb on the 5' RACE reads, gives a single entry per CDR3 protein. The data contain roughly 250,000 distinct CDR3 sequences, under 15% of them singletons. This TCR derives from a young man who received the YFV17D yellow fever vaccine. The chain has TRBV29-1 and TRBJ2-1, with D perhaps TRBD2 (6 bases). Sequenced material: CD4+ T cells sorted from PBMCs, taken 45 days after the yellow fever booster vaccination. CDR3 sequence reads: CSVEEGADEQFF. DNA for the CDR3: TGCAGCGTTGAGGAGGGCGCGGATGAGCAGTTCTTC.